This T cell receptor beta chain was retrieved from a study of a mutant IDH1 vaccine in newly diagnosed glioma. For the study at large: Sex among treated patients split roughly 62% male, roughly 40% female; mean age was approximately 41 years. Prior therapy was radiotherapy, temozolomide, or both; most received both.

Notes on this clone: Its specificity is not known.

The V gene lost 1 base and the J gene lost 3 bases, with 13 bases spanning the gap. CDR1 is MNHNS, CDR2 SASEGT, per germline. There are 15 residues in the CDR3. Indicated time point: week 47, end of study. It was 300 ug of mutant IDH1 20-mer peptide that made up each vaccine dose, given with topical imiquimod. Assay: immunoSEQ multiplex PCR; the TCRdb copy retains only in-frame clones and omits some. Among 25,000 or so clones, around 82% were seen once, and the ten largest hold about 2.8%. Study results and limitations: Changes in top peripheral clonotypes did not appear linked to pseudoprogression. Across multiple MHC alleles, roughly 93% of patients had vaccine-induced responses.

The rearrangement joins TRBV6-1 to TRBJ2-7; D possibly corresponds to TRBD1 (6 bases). The TCR originated in a middle-aged man with glioma. Source: PBMCs, taken from a glioma patient whose treatment included an IDH1 peptide vaccine. The CDR3 nucleotides read TGTGCCAGCAGTGAAGACGAGACAGGCAACTACGAGCAGTACTTC. This codes for CASSEDETGNYEQYF.